The clone carrying this TCR beta chain is labeled medium-sized based on frequency. Its specificity is not known. The data belong to a study of T cell clusters in autoimmune cytopenias. Study in general: TRB sequencing had a median about 52,000 reads and about 2,400 distinct clonotypes per sample. The study's findings and limits: Physiological T cell clusters of healthy donors were apparently absent in primary autoimmune cytopenia patients. No experiment has yet validated the function of the T cell clusters defined in silico.

TRB was amplified by touch-down multiplex PCR, primer pools A and B combined. Using the multiplex PCR reads, TCRdb records one entry per CDR3 protein without DNA. The sample includes 6,500 to 8,500 distinct CDR3 sequences. Each sample's input was approximately 0.25 ug genomic DNA, approximately 37,500 genome equivalents. The CDR3 sequence is 14 residues long. The V gene's germline CDR1 is SQVTM and CDR2 ANQGSEA. The sequenced material came from peripheral blood. The sequence derives from a human donor with an autoimmune cytopenia or autoimmune hepatitis (not recorded which). The chain combines TRBV29-1 with TRBJ1-2; TCRdb's D gene call, TRBD1, goes unchecked for lack of DNA. CDR3 amino acids: CSVGNGQGFDGYTF.